This T cell receptor beta chain was profiled in a study of T-cell reconstitution after alpha-beta-depleted transplantation in children. This clonotype was observed a few times. Per germline, CDR1 DFQATT and CDR2 SNEGSKA (reference sequence). V was shortened by 5 bases and J by 3 bases, with 10 bases between the two germline ends. This CDR3 contains 12 residues. Construction of the TCRbeta library involved unique molecular identifiers. MiXCR, run by TCRdb on the PCR reads, gives a single entry per CDR3 protein. The sample has 250,000 to 300,000 distinct CDR3 sequences, more than 8% seen once. This chain links TRBV20-1 with TRBJ2-5, with D uncertain. This TCR was recovered from a human donor who donated a stem cell graft to a child with SCID. Specimen: PBMCs from the stem cell graft donor, collected from the stem cell graft. The CDR3 bases are TGCAGTGCTGGCTCTCTTAAAGAGACCCAGTACTTC. It specifies CSAGSLKETQYF.